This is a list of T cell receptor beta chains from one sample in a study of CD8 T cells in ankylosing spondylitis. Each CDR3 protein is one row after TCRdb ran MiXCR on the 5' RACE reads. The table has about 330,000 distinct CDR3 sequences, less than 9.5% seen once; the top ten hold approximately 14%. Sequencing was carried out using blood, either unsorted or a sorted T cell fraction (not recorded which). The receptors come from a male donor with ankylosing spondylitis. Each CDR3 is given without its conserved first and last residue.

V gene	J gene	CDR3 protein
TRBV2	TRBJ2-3	ASSGQGAKDTQY
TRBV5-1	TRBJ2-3	ASTSLAGVGDTQY
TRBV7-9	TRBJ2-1	ASTNRGGNEQF
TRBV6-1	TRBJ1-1	ASSDKGMNTEAF
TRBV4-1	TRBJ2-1	ASSQRQVSYNEQF
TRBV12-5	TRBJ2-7	ASGPRDGISEQY
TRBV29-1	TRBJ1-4	SVGSGTTGEKLF
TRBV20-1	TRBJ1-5	SASGEHSNQPQH
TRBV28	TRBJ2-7	ASSPTGRLSYEQY
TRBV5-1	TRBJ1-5	ASSLGGGDSNQPQH
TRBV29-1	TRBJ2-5	SVKTDQETQY
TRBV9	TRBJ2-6	ASSVGSSGANVLT
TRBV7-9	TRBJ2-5	ASSLGDEETQY
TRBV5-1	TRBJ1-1	ASSLNAAGNTEAF
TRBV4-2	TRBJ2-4	ASSQGEEPNIQY
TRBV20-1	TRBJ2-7	SAWTSGSYEQY
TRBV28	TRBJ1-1	ASSPPVGEAF
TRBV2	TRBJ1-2	ASSERGQGTGYT
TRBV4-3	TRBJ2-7	ASSQDRAGGSEQY
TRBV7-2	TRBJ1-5	ASSTRGNGNQPQH
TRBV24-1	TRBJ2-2	ATITANTGELF
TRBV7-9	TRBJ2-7	ASSADTALY
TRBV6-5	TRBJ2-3	ASSYPWGAGTSTDTQY
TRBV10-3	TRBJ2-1	AISLATYNEQF